This T cell receptor (beta chain) was found in a study of blood T cell repertoires in COVID-19. Study-wide background: Acute and convalescent COVID-19 samples came from the United States, Italy and Spain. From T cells, B-cell-depleted T cells, or PBMCs came the material, which was cDNA or gDNA.

In the authors' workflow: Scientists estimated how many nucleated cells there were by amplifying reference gene primers. TCRdb's copy holds only in-frame clones and misses some; the assay was immunoSEQ multiplex PCR. That table supplies the V and J calls and clone size; D and trimming were determined from the DNA. Seen here are some 200,000 clones, about 80% observed once, and the top ten hold about 6.9%. The CDR3 has 14 residues. V was trimmed by 2 bases and J by 0 bases, leaving 5 bases between them. Germline assignment: CDR1 SGHNT and CDR2 YYREEE (reference sequence). The sequencing sample was made of peripheral blood. V usage is TRBV5-4 and J usage is TRBJ1-4; D call uncertain. This receptor was taken from a human donor with acute or convalescent COVID-19. The donor label of this sample is uncertain. CDR3 coding DNA: TGTGCCAGCAGCTTCCAGGCAACTAATGAAAAACTGTTTTTT. It yields the protein CASSFQATNEKLFF.